Each of the 7 T cell receptor beta chains below was sequenced from the same sample in a study of T cells in Graves' hyperthyroidism and ophthalmopathy. What was amplified from RNA transcripts were TCR beta CDR3 regions. During a first-round RT-PCR of the TCR CDR3, the HTBI primer set was used. TCRdb re-called the multiplex PCR reads through MiXCR, storing one row per CDR3 protein. This sample has around 600,000 distinct CDR3 sequences, with 12% to 15% found just once. The specimen sequenced was blood. These receptors were taken from a woman in her late teens or twenties with Graves' ophthalmopathy.

In its sample, this clonotype was seen many times. The V and J genes are TRBV29-1 and TRBJ1-1; D might be TRBD1 (5 bases). Trimming stripped 3 bases from V and 9 bases from J, with 17 bases between. Per the germline V gene, CDR1 is SQVTM and CDR2 is ANQGSEA. The length of the CDR3 is 13 residues. In DNA, the CDR3 is TGCAGCGTTGACGAGGGGAACAATGCCCAAGCTTTCTTT. Its protein product is CSVDEGNNAQAFF.

This clonotype has a count of ten or more. The chain is built from TRBV12-3 or TRBV12-4 and TRBJ2-1, with a weak D call TRBD2 (6 bases). Trimming took off 6 bases at V and 5 bases at J, with 17 bases between the two ends. CDR3 length: 15 amino acids. CDR3 bases: TGTGCCAGCAGCAGGGACTCCATTGGGAACAATGAGCAGTTCTTC. Its translation: CASSRDSIGNNEQFF.

This clonotype showed up many times. The V and J genes are TRBV12-3 or TRBV12-4 and TRBJ1-5; D gene ambiguous. The CDR3 consists of 12 residues. V lost 11 bases and J 1 base, leaving 9 bases between the germline ends. CDR3 protein: CASGWSNQPQHF. DNA of the CDR3: TGTGCCTCGGGGTGGAGCAATCAGCCCCAGCATTTT.

V usage is TRBV13 and J usage is TRBJ2-1, with TRBD2 identical over 9 bases. Per the germline V gene, CDR1 is PRHDT and CDR2 is FYEKMQ (reference sequence). There are 16 residues in the CDR3. The junction had 5 bases not matched to a gene; V was cut back by 1 base and J by 4 bases. In DNA, the CDR3 is TGTGCCAGCAGCTTAGAATCTAGCGGGGCGTACAATGAGCAGTTCTTC. It specifies CASSLESSGAYNEQFF.

This clonotype was observed many times. The chain combines TRBV25-1 with TRBJ2-7; D gene unclear. This CDR3 is 15 amino acids long. Germline CDR1 MGHDK, CDR2 SYGVNS. The V end was cut by 3 bases, the J end by 6 bases, with 18 bases between. CDR3 nucleotides: TGTGCCAGCAGTGACCCGAACCGTGGTCCGGGCGAGCAGTACTTC. This gives the protein CASSDPNRGPGEQYF.

This clonotype was seen at least ten times. The rearrangement links TRBV12-3 or TRBV12-4 to TRBJ2-7; a weak D match, TRBD1 (6 bases). This CDR3 is 14 amino acids long. Trimming removed 3 bases at V and 2 bases at J, with 11 bases between. The CDR3 protein is CASSFQGSAYEQYF. CDR3 bases: TGTGCCAGCAGTTTTCAGGGGTCGGCCTACGAGCAGTACTTC.

At least ten counts were recorded for this clonotype. The V gene is TRBV4-1, the J gene TRBJ1-2; perhaps TRBD1 as D (6 bases). The V gene's germline CDR1 is MGHRA and CDR2 YSYEKL. CDR3 length: 15 residues. The ends were cut back, 0 bases at V and 7 bases at J, with 15 bases in the middle. The CDR3 region is CASSQEITGRVGYTF. The DNA of the CDR3 is TGCGCCAGCAGCCAAGAAATCACAGGGAGAGTTGGCTACACCTTC.